This T cell receptor (beta chain) was documented in a study of T cell responses to AZD1222 COVID-19 vaccine. This clone has a single count. This CDR3 is 16 amino acids long. V dropped 2 bases and J dropped 0 bases, with 13 bases sitting between them. Looked up from germline, CDR1 is SEHNR and CDR2 is FQNEAQ (reference sequence). TCRdb's table, derived via immunoSEQ multiplex PCR, lists solely in-frame clones and lacks some. The sample lists 140,000 to 150,000 clones, roughly 91% occurring once. The J gene is TRBJ1-1, the V gene TRBV7-9, with TRBD1 as a possible D gene (6 bases). The clonotype originates from an adult in good health. The material sequenced was peripheral blood, taken on day 0 of AZD1222 vaccination. CDR3 in amino acids: CASSLIPQGLNTEAFF. The CDR3, as DNA: TGTGCCAGCAGCTTAATTCCACAGGGCCTGAACACTGAAGCTTTCTTT.